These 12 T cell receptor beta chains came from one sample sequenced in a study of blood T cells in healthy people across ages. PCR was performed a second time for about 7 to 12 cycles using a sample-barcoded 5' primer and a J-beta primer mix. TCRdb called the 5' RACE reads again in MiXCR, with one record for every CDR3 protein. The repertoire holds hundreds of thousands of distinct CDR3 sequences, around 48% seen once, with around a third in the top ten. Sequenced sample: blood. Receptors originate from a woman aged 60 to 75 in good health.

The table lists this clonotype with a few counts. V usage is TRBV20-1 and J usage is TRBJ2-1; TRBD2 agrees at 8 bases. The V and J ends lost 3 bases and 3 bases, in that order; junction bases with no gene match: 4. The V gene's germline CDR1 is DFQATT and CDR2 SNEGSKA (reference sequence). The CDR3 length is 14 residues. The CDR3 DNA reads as TGCAGTGCTAGCGGGAGGGCCCACTACAATGAGCAGTTCTTC. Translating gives CSASGRAHYNEQFF.

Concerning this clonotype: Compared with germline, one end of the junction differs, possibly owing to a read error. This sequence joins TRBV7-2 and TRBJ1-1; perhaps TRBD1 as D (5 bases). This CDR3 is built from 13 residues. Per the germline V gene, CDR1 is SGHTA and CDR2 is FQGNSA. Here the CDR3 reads CASNLRQGAEAFF. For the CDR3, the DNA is TGTGCCAGCAACTTACGGCAGGGAGCTGAAGCTTTCTTT.

The CDR3 reads CASSPHSRGKQETQYF. In DNA, the CDR3 is TGTGCCAGCAGCCCCCACAGTCGGGGGAAACAAGAGACCCAGTACTTC. This chain joins TRBV11-2 and TRBJ2-5; TRBD2 might be the D (6 bases). V dropped 5 bases and J dropped 2 bases, with 18 bases sitting between them. CDR3 size: 16 residues. Germline V gene data show CDR1 as SGHAT and CDR2 as FQNNGV. Drawing the rest from reference TRBV11-2 and TRBJ2-5, the complete variable domain is EAGVAQSPRYKIIEKRQSVAFWCNPISGHATLYWYQQILGQGPKLLIQFQNNGVVDDSQLPKDRFSAERLKGVDSTLKIQPAKLEDSAVYLCASSPHSRGKQETQYFGPGTRLLVL.

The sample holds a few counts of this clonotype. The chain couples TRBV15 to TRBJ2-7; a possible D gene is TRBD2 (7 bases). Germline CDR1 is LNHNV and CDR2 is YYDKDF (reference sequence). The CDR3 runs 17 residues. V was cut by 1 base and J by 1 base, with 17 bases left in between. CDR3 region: CATSRVRAGASSYEQYF. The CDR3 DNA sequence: TGTGCCACCAGCAGAGTAAGGGCGGGGGCTTCATCCTACGAGCAGTACTTC.

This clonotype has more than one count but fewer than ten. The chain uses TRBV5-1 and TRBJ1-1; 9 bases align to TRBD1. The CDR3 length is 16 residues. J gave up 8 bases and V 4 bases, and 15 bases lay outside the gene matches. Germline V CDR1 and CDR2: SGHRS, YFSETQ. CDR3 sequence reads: CASSPDGQGMGSEAFF. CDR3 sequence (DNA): TGCGCCAGCAGCCCGGATGGACAGGGGATGGGATCCGAAGCTTTCTTT.

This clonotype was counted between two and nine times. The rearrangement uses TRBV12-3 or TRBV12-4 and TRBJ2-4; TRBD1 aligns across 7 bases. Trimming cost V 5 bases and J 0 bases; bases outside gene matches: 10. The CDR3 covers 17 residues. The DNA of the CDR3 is TGTGCCAGCAGTCCCAGACAGGGAAGCCTAGCCAAAAACATTCAGTACTTC. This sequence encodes CASSPRQGSLAKNIQYF.

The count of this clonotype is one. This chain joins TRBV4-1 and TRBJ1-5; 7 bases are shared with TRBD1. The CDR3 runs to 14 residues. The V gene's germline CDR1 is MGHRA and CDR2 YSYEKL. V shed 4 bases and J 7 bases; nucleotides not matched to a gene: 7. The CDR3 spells CASSLDRERQPQHF. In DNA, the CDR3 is TGCGCCAGCAGCCTTGACAGGGAAAGACAGCCCCAGCATTTT.

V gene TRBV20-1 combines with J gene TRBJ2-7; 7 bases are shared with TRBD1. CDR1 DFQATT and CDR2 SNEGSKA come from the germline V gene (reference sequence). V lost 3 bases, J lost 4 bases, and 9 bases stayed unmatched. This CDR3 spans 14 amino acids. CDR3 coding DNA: TGCAGTGCTAGGCCTGGACAGGCGTTATACGAGCAGTACTTC. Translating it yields CSARPGQALYEQYF.

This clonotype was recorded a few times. Here the CDR3 DNA reads TGTGCCAGCAGGCCGGGCCTGGGGCCAGGCATTCAGTACTTC. This translates into CASRPGLGPGIQYF. V gene TRBV2 combines with J gene TRBJ2-4; maybe TRBD1 (5 bases). The CDR3 loop spans 14 amino acids. The V end lost 6 bases, the J end lost 9 bases, and 18 bases lay between the germline ends. CDR1 SNHLY and CDR2 FYNNEI come from the germline V gene.

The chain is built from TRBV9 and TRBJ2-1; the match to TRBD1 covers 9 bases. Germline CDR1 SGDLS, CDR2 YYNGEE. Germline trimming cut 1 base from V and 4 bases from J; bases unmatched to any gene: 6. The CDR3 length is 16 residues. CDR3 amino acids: CASSVRVGQGYNEQFF. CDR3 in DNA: TGTGCCAGCAGCGTAAGGGTGGGACAGGGATACAATGAGCAGTTCTTC.

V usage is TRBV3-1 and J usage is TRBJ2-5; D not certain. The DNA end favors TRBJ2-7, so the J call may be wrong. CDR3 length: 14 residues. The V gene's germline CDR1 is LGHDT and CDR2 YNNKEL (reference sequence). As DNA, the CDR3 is TGTGCCAGCAGCCAAGATACTCTAAGCTACGAGCAGTACTTC. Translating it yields CASSQDTLSYEQYF.

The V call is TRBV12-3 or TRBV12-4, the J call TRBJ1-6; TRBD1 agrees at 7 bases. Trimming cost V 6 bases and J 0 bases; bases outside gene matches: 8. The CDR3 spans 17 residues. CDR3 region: CASRAPGQSSYNSPLHF. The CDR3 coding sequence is TGTGCCAGCAGAGCTCCGGGACAGAGCTCCTATAATTCACCCCTCCACTTT.